This section outlines one T cell receptor (beta chain) sequence together with its context. The length of the CDR3 is 14 residues. V was cut by 1 base and J by 9 bases, with 13 bases left in between. Germline-derived CDR1 and CDR2 are SEHNR and FQNEAQ (reference sequence). The data originate from a study of blood T cell repertoires in COVID-19. Study in general: The United States, Italy and Spain provided the acute and convalescent COVID-19 samples. T cells, B-cell-depleted T cells, or PBMCs supplied cDNA or gDNA.

The authors' processing: Nucleated cell counts were estimated from reference gene primer amplification. Only in-frame clones appear in the TCRdb table, and some are missing; sequencing was by immunoSEQ multiplex PCR. V and J calls and clone size come straight from that table; D and trimming were deduced from the DNA. The data hold 65,000 to 90,000 clones, with around 90% observed a single time. The chain carries TRBV7-9 and TRBJ2-1, with D possibly matching TRBD2 (7 bases). Sequenced material: peripheral blood. This receptor was identified in a woman aged 45-60 years with active or convalescent COVID-19. CDR3 loop: CASSLGGGPGEQFF. CDR3 bases: TGTGCCAGCAGCTTAGGGGGGGGCCCCGGTGAGCAGTTCTTC.